Below, 13 T cell receptor beta chains from the same sample are listed, as sequenced in a study of circulating CD8 cells and anti-PD-1 response in melanoma (TCRdb year 2020). Sequencing instrument: NextSeq 500. Starting from about 15 ng of total RNA, TCR libraries were made with the QIAseq Immune Repertoire RNA Library Kit, Human TCR Panel. TCRdb passed the public sequencing reads through fastp at Q25 and MiXCR, retaining productive beta sequences. Each record represents a unique CDR3 protein, reported with the most common genes and DNA among its rows. Counted in this sample were more than 1,500 distinct CDR3 sequences; 9.4% of them appeared once. The ten top clones hold about 5.4% of the sample. A BD FACSAria II cell sorter was used to sort four subsets, defined by PD-1 and/or TIGIT, from live CD3+CD8+TCRalphabeta+ cells. The sequences come from CD8+ T cells from PBMCs, collected at baseline or after one month of anti-PD-1 therapy (not recorded which). The receptors stem from a human donor with melanoma.

This clonotype is large (0.1 to 1%) by share. The chain combines TRBV19 with TRBJ1-1; no clear D. This CDR3 spans 13 amino acids. Germline V gene lookup returns CDR1 LNHDA and CDR2 SQIVND (reference sequence). Trimming removed 5 bases at V and 1 base at J, with 8 bases between. CDR3 sequence: CASSLLGNTEAFF. CDR3 DNA: TGTGCCAGTAGTCTGCTTGGGAACACTGAAGCTTTCTTT.

This chain connects TRBV2 to TRBJ1-5; 7 nucleotides match TRBD1. CDR3 size: 16 residues. The V and J ends lost 8 bases and 7 bases, in that order; junction bases with no gene match: 17. Germline V gives CDR1 SNHLY, CDR2 FYNNEI. This CDR3 reads CASEAGQTGSGQPQHF. The CDR3 region has the DNA TGTGCCAGCGAGGCGGGGCAGACAGGGTCCGGACAGCCCCAGCATTTT. Based on the CDR3 plus reference TRBV2 and TRBJ1-5, the full variable domain is EPEVTQTPSHQVTQMGQEVILRCVPISNHLYFYWYRQILGQKVEFLVSFYNNEISEKSEIFDDQFSVERPDGSNFTLKIRSTKLEDSAMYFCASEAGQTGSGQPQHFGDGTRLSIL.

By share of the sample, this clonotype is large (0.1 to 1%). The chain links TRBV5-6 to TRBJ2-3, with D uncertain. The CDR3 spans 13 residues. Per germline, CDR1 SGHDT and CDR2 YYEEEE. Trimming left V 0 bases short and J 3 bases short, with 5 bases between. The CDR3 DNA reads TGTGCCAGCAGCTTGGAATCGACAGATACGCAGTATTTT. Its protein product is CASSLESTDTQYF. Full variable domain (remainder filled in from reference TRBV5-6 and TRBJ2-3): DAGVTQSPTHLIKTRGQQVTLRCSPKSGHDTVSWYQQALGQGPQFIFQYYEEEERQRGNFPDRFSGHQFPNYSSELNVNALLLGDSALYLCASSLESTDTQYFGPGTRLTVL.

In its sample, this clonotype is large. The rearrangement joins TRBV6-5 to TRBJ1-1; TRBD1 matches 7 bases. Germline CDR1 MNHEY, CDR2 SVGAGI. V was pared by 5 bases and J by 0 bases, with 6 bases of the junction left unmatched. The CDR3 is made up of 15 amino acids. The CDR3 region is CASSEPGQLNTEAFF. In DNA, the CDR3 is TGTGCCAGCAGTGAACCGGGACAGTTGAACACTGAAGCTTTCTTT.

This clonotype is deemed large. The chain is built from TRBV5-5 and TRBJ1-1; D unresolved. This CDR3 is built from 13 residues. The V end lost 4 bases, the J end lost 7 bases, and 14 bases lay between the germline ends. Germline V lookup: CDR1 SGHKS, CDR2 YYEKEE (reference sequence). DNA of the CDR3: TGTGCCAGCAGCCCCTCGGGCATGGGTGAAGCTTTCTTT. Protein product: CASSPSGMGEAFF. Full variable domain (remainder filled in from reference TRBV5-5 and TRBJ1-1): DAGVTQSPTHLIKTRGQQVTLRCSPISGHKSVSWYQQVLGQGPQFIFQYYEKEERGRGNFPDRFSARQFPNYSSELNVNALLLGDSALYLCASSPSGMGEAFFGQGTRLTVV.

This clonotype counts as medium-sized (0.01 to 0.1%). CDR3 sequence (DNA): TGTGCCAGCAGCTTATGGAGCGGGGGCACAGATACGCAGTATTTT. Amino acid sequence: CASSLWSGGTDTQYF. V gene TRBV7-2 combines with J gene TRBJ2-3; 7 bases are a match to TRBD2. Germline CDR1 SGHTA, CDR2 FQGNSA. The V segment lost 2 bases and the J segment 1 base; nucleotides outside the gene matches: 3. The CDR3 totals 15 residues.

About this clonotype: A much larger clone is a single base away; this may be a read error. The conserved closing phenylalanine or tryptophan is absent in this CDR3, likely reflecting a read error. The limits of the CDR3 on the DNA are not certain, so only TCRdb's listed CDR3 is given. The V call is TRBV21-1, the J call TRBJ2-3. TRBV21-1 is tagged as a pseudogene. The CDR3 is 8 amino acids long, termini counted. The CDR3 spells CAGRGMVA.

This clonotype is medium-sized in the sample. This CDR3 reads CASSPTNQGVYEQYF. CDR3 bases: TGTGCCAGCAGCCCCACCAACCAGGGTGTCTACGAGCAGTACTTC. The rearrangement links TRBV7-9 to TRBJ2-7, with D maybe TRBD1 (5 bases). The germline gives CDR1 SEHNR, CDR2 FQNEAQ (reference sequence). Trimming removed 5 bases at V and 3 bases at J, with 17 bases between. The CDR3 totals 15 residues.

Within the sample, this clonotype is medium-sized. DNA for the CDR3: TGCAGTGCTAGATCGGTGGGGACAGATACGCAGTATTTT. It is translated as CSARSVGTDTQYF. The chain has TRBV20-1 and TRBJ2-3; D is ambiguous. The CDR3 runs 13 residues. The V and J ends lost 2 bases and 3 bases respectively, with 9 bases between them. Per germline, CDR1 DFQATT and CDR2 SNEGSKA (reference sequence).

As concerns this clonotype: As the CDR3 is not closed by the conserved phenylalanine or tryptophan, this likely results from a read error. J is TRBJ1-2 and V is TRBV2; tentative D call: TRBD1 (6 bases). The CDR3 extends over 16 amino acids. Germline V gene sequence: CDR1 SNHLY, CDR2 FYNNEI. This CDR3 is CASGGLDIGSLYGYTL. The CDR3 DNA is TGCGCCAGCGGGGGCTTGGACATCGGGTCCCTCTATGGCTACACCCTC.

By sample share, this clonotype is large. The chain recombines TRBV7-2 with TRBJ1-3; D is undetermined. V lost 6 bases and J 1 base, leaving 10 bases between the germline ends. This CDR3 spans 14 amino acids. The germline CDR1 and CDR2 sequences are SGHTA and FQGNSA. The CDR3 nucleotides are TGTGCCAGCAGTCCCATGATGTCTGGAAACACCATATATTTT. Residues: CASSPMMSGNTIYF.

In its sample, this clonotype ranks as medium-sized. V gene TRBV29-1 combines with J gene TRBJ2-1; D assignment may be TRBD1 or TRBD2 (5 bases each). The CDR3 totals 13 residues. Per germline, CDR1 SQVTM and CDR2 ANQGSEA. The germline V and J ends were trimmed by 5 bases and 6 bases, with 14 bases remaining between them. The CDR3 protein is CSVFGTYPNEQFF. CDR3 in DNA: TGCAGCGTTTTTGGGACCTACCCCAATGAGCAGTTCTTC.

Details on this clonotype: This could be a read error, since a much larger clone is one nucleotide away. The V call is TRBV2, the J call TRBJ2-3; no clear D. The end of the DNA is better explained by TRBJ1-5, so the J call may be wrong. CDR1 and CDR2 (germline): SNHLY, FYNNEI. The CDR3 consists of 14 residues. In nucleotides, the CDR3 is TGTGCCAGCAAAACTTCGACTAGTGCAGATACGCAGCATTTT. It translates to CASKTSTSADTQHF.